This is a list of T cell receptor beta chains from one sample in a study of blood T cell repertoires in COVID-19. Assay used: immunoSEQ multiplex PCR; TCRdb lists only in-frame clones, some missing. The sample has a few hundred thousand clones; around 89% are singletons. Sample: PBMCs or T cells enriched from blood (not recorded which). The receptors shown here come from a man aged 25-45 years who had been exposed to COVID-19. The CDR3 runs from the conserved cysteine through the conserved F or W. The D gene is left open where the match is weak. Clone size is not always given. Where it is, it says once, few, many or a class for expanded clones.

clone_size: -; j_call: TRBJ2-1; d_call: -; v_call: TRBV6-5; cdr3_nt: TGTGCCAGCAGTTACAGGCGGGAAGTTATTGAGCAGTTCTTC; cdr3_aa: CASSYRREVIEQFF
clone_size: -; j_call: TRBJ1-2; d_call: TRBD1; v_call: TRBV29-1; cdr3_nt: TGCAGCGTTACCTCGGGACAGGACGGCTACACCTTC; cdr3_aa: CSVTSGQDGYTF
clone_size: -; j_call: TRBJ1-6; d_call: TRBD1; v_call: TRBV6-5; cdr3_nt: TGTGCCAGCAGTCCCGGGACAGGGGGCCAATCACCCCTCCACTTT; cdr3_aa: CASSPGTGGQSPLHF
clone_size: -; j_call: TRBJ1-6; d_call: -; v_call: TRBV5-1; cdr3_nt: TGCGCCAGCAGCTTGGAGACCCCGGAGTGGAATTCACCCCTCCACTTT; cdr3_aa: CASSLETPEWNSPLHF
clone_size: -; j_call: TRBJ2-7; d_call: TRBD1; v_call: TRBV18; cdr3_nt: TGTGCCAGCTCACACACGATGACAGGGGGCCCAGAGCAGTACTTC; cdr3_aa: CASSHTMTGGPEQYF
clone_size: -; j_call: TRBJ1-3; d_call: -; v_call: TRBV19; cdr3_nt: TGTGCCAGTAGTCCAGCGCTTTCTGGAAACACCATATATTTT; cdr3_aa: CASSPALSGNTIYF
clone_size: -; j_call: TRBJ1-5; d_call: -; v_call: TRBV20-1; cdr3_nt: TGCAGTGCTAGTCTTGTGGGCCATAGCAATCAGCCCCAGCATTTT; cdr3_aa: CSASLVGHSNQPQHF
clone_size: -; j_call: TRBJ1-2; d_call: -; v_call: TRBV30; cdr3_nt: TGTGCCTGGGTACAGGGCCCGGGGGGCGGCTACACCTTC; cdr3_aa: CAWVQGPGGGYTF
clone_size: -; j_call: TRBJ1-2; d_call: -; v_call: TRBV4-1; cdr3_nt: TGCGCCAGCAGCCAAGATGGCAGGGCTTGGGGTGGCTACACCTTC; cdr3_aa: CASSQDGRAWGGYTF
clone_size: -; j_call: TRBJ1-2; d_call: -; v_call: TRBV21-1; cdr3_nt: TGTGCCAGCAGAACAGGGTGGGGCTACACCTTC; cdr3_aa: CASRTGWGYTF
clone_size: -; j_call: TRBJ1-3; d_call: -; v_call: TRBV5-1; cdr3_nt: TGCGCCAGCAGCTTTGACGGGGACTCTGGAAACACCATATATTTT; cdr3_aa: CASSFDGDSGNTIYF
clone_size: -; j_call: TRBJ1-6; d_call: TRBD1; v_call: TRBV2; cdr3_nt: TGTGCCAGCAGTGAAAACACAGGGGGCTTGGTTTCACCCCTCCACTTT; cdr3_aa: CASSENTGGLVSPLHF
clone_size: -; j_call: TRBJ1-1; d_call: TRBD1; v_call: TRBV27; cdr3_nt: TGTGCCAGCCTTAAAGGGGGCGAAAGCACTGAAGCTTTCTTT; cdr3_aa: CASLKGGESTEAFF
clone_size: -; j_call: TRBJ1-2; d_call: -; v_call: TRBV6-4; cdr3_nt: TGTGCCAGCACCCCCCTTGAGCAGGTCCCGTTGGCAGACTATGGCTACACCTTC; cdr3_aa: CASTPLEQVPLADYGYTF
clone_size: few; j_call: TRBJ2-7; d_call: -; v_call: TRBV7-2; cdr3_nt: TGTGCCAGCAGCTTCGGGAAGCTTTACGAGCAGTACTTC; cdr3_aa: CASSFGKLYEQYF
clone_size: -; j_call: TRBJ1-2; d_call: -; v_call: TRBV7-2; cdr3_nt: TGTGCCACCCCCCCCCTCTCCGGACAGAGCTACACCTTC; cdr3_aa: CATPPLSGQSYTF
clone_size: few; j_call: TRBJ2-1; d_call: -; v_call: TRBV4-2; cdr3_nt: TGTGCCAGCAGCCAAGTGGGACACGGATTAGGCAATGAGCAGTTCTTC; cdr3_aa: CASSQVGHGLGNEQFF
clone_size: -; j_call: TRBJ2-7; d_call: TRBD2; v_call: TRBV3-1/TRBV3-2; cdr3_nt: TGTGCCAGCAGCTCTAGAGCGGGGGGTAGCAACGAGCAGTACTTC; cdr3_aa: CASSSRAGGSNEQYF
clone_size: -; j_call: TRBJ1-2; d_call: TRBD1; v_call: TRBV4-1; cdr3_nt: TGCGCCAGCAGCTACCACGGGACAGAACCTTATGGCTACACCTTC; cdr3_aa: CASSYHGTEPYGYTF
clone_size: -; j_call: TRBJ1-6; d_call: -; v_call: TRBV3-1/TRBV3-2; cdr3_nt: TGTGCCAGCAGCCAAACGGTAAACTCCTATAATTCACCCCTCCACTTT; cdr3_aa: CASSQTVNSYNSPLHF
clone_size: -; j_call: TRBJ1-1; d_call: -; v_call: TRBV23-1; cdr3_nt: TGCGCCACACAGCTGAACACTGAAGCTTTCTTT; cdr3_aa: CATQLNTEAFF
clone_size: -; j_call: TRBJ2-3; d_call: -; v_call: TRBV7-8; cdr3_nt: TGTGCCAGCAGCTTAGTGCTAGCGAAAGATACGCAGTATTTT; cdr3_aa: CASSLVLAKDTQYF
clone_size: -; j_call: TRBJ1-2; d_call: -; v_call: TRBV7-9; cdr3_nt: TGTGCCAGCAGCTTACTATTTGGCTACACCTTC; cdr3_aa: CASSLLFGYTF
clone_size: -; j_call: TRBJ1-6; d_call: TRBD1; v_call: TRBV4-3; cdr3_nt: TGCGCCAGCAGCCAAGGAACAGGGGAGCTCCACTTT; cdr3_aa: CASSQGTGELHF
clone_size: -; j_call: TRBJ1-2; d_call: -; v_call: TRBV4-3; cdr3_nt: TGCGCCAGCAGCCAAGATCGTATTGTGGGGGGACATGGCTACACCTTC; cdr3_aa: CASSQDRIVGGHGYTF
clone_size: -; j_call: TRBJ2-7; d_call: -; v_call: TRBV7-9; cdr3_nt: TGTGCCAGCAGTCCCCCGTGGTCTGGACAGAGCAACGAGCAGTACTTC; cdr3_aa: CASSPPWSGQSNEQYF
clone_size: -; j_call: TRBJ2-2; d_call: -; v_call: TRBV21-1; cdr3_nt: TGTGCCAGTGACAGAAACACCGGGGAGCTGTTTTTT; cdr3_aa: CASDRNTGELFF